These T cell receptor beta chains were read from a single sample in a study of breast tumors, draining lymph nodes, adjacent tissues. MiXCR, applied by TCRdb to the multiplex PCR reads, yields one record per CDR3 protein. The sample yields around 43,000 distinct CDR3 sequences, 23% seen once. The sample consisted of breast tumor tissue. These receptors were obtained from a female donor with breast cancer. Some clones in this sample may be carry-over from other donors' samples. Each CDR3 is given with its conserved first and last residue. D genes are given only for firm matches. The listing skips clone size in some rows; elsewhere it reads once, few, many or a size class.

clone size | D gene | J gene | V gene | CDR3 DNA | CDR3 protein
many | TRBD1 | TRBJ1-5 | TRBV6-6 | TGTGCCAGCACCAACCGGGACAGGGGGCGGCTTAGCAATCAGCCCCAGCATTTT | CASTNRDRGRLSNQPQHF
many | TRBD2 | TRBJ2-7 | TRBV7-6 | TGTGCCAGCAGCCCCCTGACTAGCGGCTACGAGCAGTACTTC | CASSPLTSGYEQYF
- | - | TRBJ2-5 | TRBV15 | TGTGCCACCAGCAGGGGGGGGGCCTACGGAGGGACCCAGTACTTC | CATSRGGAYGGTQYF
many | - | TRBJ2-7 | TRBV20-1 | TGCAGTGCCGCTGGACCAACGTTGTCCTCCTACGAGCAGTACTTC | CSAAGPTLSSYEQYF
many | TRBD2 | TRBJ2-2 | TRBV20-1 | TGCAGTGCCCTGGGACTAGAGGACACCGGGGAGCTGTTTTTT | CSALGLEDTGELFF
many | - | TRBJ2-7 | TRBV20-1 | TGCAGTGTTTTGCGGGTTAACGAGCAGTACTTC | CSVLRVNEQYF
- | - | TRBJ1-2 | TRBV5-1 | TGCGCCAGCAGGTTCCGCCTGGAGGGTGGCTACACCTTC | CASRFRLEGGYTF
many | TRBD2 | TRBJ2-7 | TRBV12-3/TRBV12-4 | TGTGCCAGCAGTAGACTAGCGGGGGGCTTTCCTCCCTACGAGCAGTACTTC | CASSRLAGGFPPYEQYF
many | TRBD1 | TRBJ2-2 | TRBV19 | TGTGCCAGTAGTACCGGGACAGGGGGGGTCGGGGAGCTGTTTTTT | CASSTGTGGVGELFF
many | - | TRBJ2-2 | TRBV7-9 | TGTGCCAGCAGCTTAGCGAAACACACCGGGGAGCTGTTTTTT | CASSLAKHTGELFF
many | - | TRBJ2-7 | TRBV27 | TGTGCCACCTTACCTTCGGAAGGTGGGATGTACTTC | CATLPSEGGMYF
many | - | TRBJ1-2 | TRBV20-1 | TGCAGTGCTAGAGATCCCCCGACATTAAGAGGCTACACCTTC | CSARDPPTLRGYTF
large | - | TRBJ2-7 | TRBV4-1 | TGCGCCAGCAGCCAAGAACGAATCTACGAGCAGTACTTC | CASSQERIYEQYF
many | - | TRBJ2-7 | TRBV2 | TGTGCCAGCAGTGAGATTTTGGCCTACGAGCAGTACTTC | CASSEILAYEQYF
- | TRBD1 | TRBJ2-3 | TRBV10-3 | TGTGCCACCAGACCGGCGACAGGGAAGAGGGGGTATTTT | CATRPATGKRGYF
many | - | TRBJ2-5 | TRBV20-1 | TGCAGTGCAAGGGGCCAGGGGACAGAGACCCAGTACTTC | CSARGQGTETQYF
many | - | TRBJ2-7 | TRBV6-1 | TGTGCCAGCACGGTTCGGGCAGGGCTTTACGAGCAGTACTTC | CASTVRAGLYEQYF
few | TRBD2 | TRBJ2-3 | TRBV28 | TGTGCCAGCAGTCCGAGCAACCCCACTAGCGTTTACACAGATACGCAGTATTTT | CASSPSNPTSVYTDTQYF
many | - | TRBJ1-5 | TRBV12-3/TRBV12-4 | TGTGCCAGCAGCTCTAACAGGGCTAGCAATCAGCCCCAGCATTTT | CASSSNRASNQPQHF
few | - | TRBJ2-7 | TRBV5-5 | TGTGCCAGCAGCTTGTCCAGCATCTACGAGCAGTACTTC | CASSLSSIYEQYF
- | TRBD1 | TRBJ1-2 | TRBV27 | TGCCAGCAGTTGGGGACAGTTACTAACTATGGCTACACCTTC | CQQLGTVTNYGYTF
- | - | TRBJ1-1 | TRBV20-1 | TGCAGTGCTCCCCCTCCAGGACACCTCACTGAAGCTTTCTTT | CSAPPPGHLTEAFF
many | - | TRBJ2-1 | TRBV5-1 | TGCGCCAGCAGACCTCTAGAGAATGAGCAGTTCTTC | CASRPLENEQFF
many | TRBD1 | TRBJ2-1 | TRBV20-1 | TGCAGTGCTAGCGGCACAGGGGCCTACAATGAGCAGTTCTTC | CSASGTGAYNEQFF
- | - | TRBJ1-2 | TRBV5-1 | TGCGCCAGCAGCTTGCCAGGGGACCATGGCTACACCTTC | CASSLPGDHGYTF
many | - | TRBJ1-2 | TRBV19 | TGTGCCAGTAGTATTAACCGGGGGCCTCCTAGCTATGGCTACACCTTC | CASSINRGPPSYGYTF
many | TRBD1 | TRBJ2-3 | TRBV19 | TGTGCCAGTAGTACCGGACAGGGAGGCGCAGATACGCAGTATTTT | CASSTGQGGADTQYF
many | TRBD1 | TRBJ1-2 | TRBV9 | TGTGCCAGCAGCAAGACTGACAGGGGAGCCTATGGCTACACCTTC | CASSKTDRGAYGYTF
many | - | TRBJ2-1 | TRBV20-1 | TGCAGTGCTACTCAGGGGATTAGCTCCTACAATGAGCAGTTCTTC | CSATQGISSYNEQFF
once | - | TRBJ2-4 | TRBV28 | TGTGCCAGCCGCGGGACAAACAAAAACATTCAGTACTTC | CASRGTNKNIQYF
many | - | TRBJ1-5 | TRBV6-1 | TGTGCCAGCAGTGAAGGACAGCATCAGCCCCAGCATTTT | CASSEGQHQPQHF
many | TRBD2 | TRBJ2-3 | TRBV2 | TGTGCCAGCAGACTAGCGGGGAACACAGATACGCAGTATTTT | CASRLAGNTDTQYF
- | - | TRBJ1-5 | TRBV28 | TGTGCCAGCAGTAGGGGAGGGGAGCAGCCCCAGCATTTT | CASSRGGEQPQHF
many | - | TRBJ2-3 | TRBV9 | TGTGCCAGCAGCGTGGGGGGAGTATCCAGCACAGATACGCAGTATTTT | CASSVGGVSSTDTQYF
many | TRBD2 | TRBJ2-3 | TRBV11-2 | TGTGCCAGCAGCTTCCAGCGGGGGCGCCCCGGGGATACGCAGTATTTT | CASSFQRGRPGDTQYF
many | - | TRBJ2-3 | TRBV4-1 | TGCGCCAGCAGCCTTAACCAAGTAACCCACACAGCGACGCAGTATTTT | CASSLNQVTHTATQYF
- | TRBD2 | TRBJ2-1 | TRBV7-2 | TGTGCCAGCAGCCCCGGGACTAGTTACAATGAGCAGTTCTTC | CASSPGTSYNEQFF
many | - | TRBJ1-3 | TRBV30 | TGTGCCTGGACAACGGGACTCTCTGGAAACACCATATATTTT | CAWTTGLSGNTIYF
few | TRBD1 | TRBJ2-2 | TRBV18 | TGTGCCAGCTCACCTCGGACAGGGGCTGCGGGCACCGGGGAGCTGTTTTTT | CASSPRTGAAGTGELFF
many | TRBD1 | TRBJ1-2 | TRBV27 | TGTGCCAGCAGTTCAACTCCGGGACAGAGGGGTGGCTACACCTTC | CASSSTPGQRGGYTF
- | - | TRBJ1-5 | TRBV20-1 | TGCAGTGCTACCCAGGGAACGAGTCAGCCCCAGCATTTT | CSATQGTSQPQHF
many | - | TRBJ2-3 | TRBV6-6 | TGTGCCAGCAGTTACCCTCTCGAGGGCGGGAGCACAGATACGCAGTATTTT | CASSYPLEGGSTDTQYF
many | - | TRBJ2-6 | TRBV7-6 | TGTGCCAGCAGCCAAGATCCAGGCTCTGGGGCCAACGTCCTGACTTTC | CASSQDPGSGANVLTF
once | - | TRBJ2-1 | TRBV7-3 | TGTGCCAGCAGCCAGATAAAAAGTGGTGAGCAGTTCTTC | CASSQIKSGEQFF
few | TRBD1 | TRBJ1-1 | TRBV7-3 | TGTGCCAGCAGCTCCACAGGGGGCGGAAACACTGAAGCTTTCTTT | CASSSTGGGNTEAFF
many | - | TRBJ2-1 | TRBV30 | TGTGCCTGGAGTTCAGGGCCCCCTTACAATGAGCAGTTCTTC | CAWSSGPPYNEQFF
many | - | TRBJ1-5 | TRBV4-1 | TGCGCCAGCAGCCAAGAACAGGCCGGATGGCCCCAGCATTTT | CASSQEQAGWPQHF
many | - | TRBJ1-2 | TRBV30 | TGTGCCCGGGGGACACCCAACTATGGCTACACCTTC | CARGTPNYGYTF
few | TRBD2 | TRBJ2-3 | TRBV5-4 | TGTGCCAGCAGCTTGAAGCGGGAGGTAGATACGCAGTATTTT | CASSLKREVDTQYF
many | TRBD2 | TRBJ2-7 | TRBV12-3/TRBV12-4 | TGTGCCAGCAGTTTAGAGCGGGGGGCCTACGAGCAGTACTTC | CASSLERGAYEQYF
many | - | TRBJ2-7 | TRBV7-3 | TGTGCCAGCAGCTCCATCGGACAGACGGGCGAGCAGTACTTC | CASSSIGQTGEQYF
many | TRBD2 | TRBJ2-7 | TRBV30 | TGTGCCTGGAACCCGACTAGCGGGGGTTACGAGCAGTACTTC | CAWNPTSGGYEQYF
many | - | TRBJ2-3 | TRBV6-1 | TGTGCCAGCAGTGACAGGGTAGATAACACAGATACGCAGTATTTT | CASSDRVDNTDTQYF